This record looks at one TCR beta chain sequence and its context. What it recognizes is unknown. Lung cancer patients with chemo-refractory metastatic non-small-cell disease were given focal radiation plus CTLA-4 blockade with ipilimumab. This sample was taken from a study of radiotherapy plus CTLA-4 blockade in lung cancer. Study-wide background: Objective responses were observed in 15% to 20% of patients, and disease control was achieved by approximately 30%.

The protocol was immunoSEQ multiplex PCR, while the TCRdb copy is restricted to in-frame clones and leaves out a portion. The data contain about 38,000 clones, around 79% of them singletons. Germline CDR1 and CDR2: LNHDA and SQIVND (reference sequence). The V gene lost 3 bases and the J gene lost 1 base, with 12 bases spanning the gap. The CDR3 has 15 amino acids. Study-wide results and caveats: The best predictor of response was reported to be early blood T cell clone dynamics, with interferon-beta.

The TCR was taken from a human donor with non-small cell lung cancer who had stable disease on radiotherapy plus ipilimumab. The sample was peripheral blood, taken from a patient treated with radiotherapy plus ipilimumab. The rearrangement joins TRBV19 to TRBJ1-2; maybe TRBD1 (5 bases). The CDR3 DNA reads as TGTGCCAGTAGTATGGGACGGACAATTAACTATGGCTACACCTTC. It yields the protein CASSMGRTINYGYTF.